This TCR beta chain was found in a study of spatial heterogeneity in lung cancer. Turning to the study itself: Samples were donated by 72 untreated early-stage non-small cell lung cancer patients. There were consistently more beta-chain sequences detected than alpha-chain sequences.

Unique molecular identifiers tagged every individual TCR cDNA molecule. MiXCR, run by TCRdb on the 5' RACE reads, gives a single entry per CDR3 protein. The repertoire consists of tens of thousands of distinct CDR3 sequences, with roughly 12% occurring once and the leading ten covering over 30%. Indicated time point: blood at routine non-recurrence follow-up after resection. Whole RNA from tumor, nontumor lung or frozen PBMC was sequenced unsorted. V lost 3 bases and J 2 bases, leaving 12 bases between the germline ends. Per germline, CDR1 SGHTA and CDR2 FQGTGA. The CDR3 is made up of 15 amino acids. This clonotype was found a few times.

The sequence came from a male donor with early-stage non-small cell lung cancer. This material consisted of PBMCs, taken at follow-up. The V gene is TRBV7-3, the J gene TRBJ2-3; the D is unclear. The CDR3 DNA reads TGTGCCAGCAGCTTGGTTGGGGTCTCCACAGATACGCAGTATTTT. Translation gives CASSLVGVSTDTQYF.